Listed below are T cell receptor beta chains from one sample, sequenced in a study of blood T cell repertoires in COVID-19. Clones were read by immunoSEQ multiplex PCR, and TCRdb kept only the in-frame ones, dropping some. The sample shows about 43,000 clones, about nine tenths of them seen only once. The sample comprised peripheral blood. These receptors were collected from a woman at least 80 years old with active COVID-19. CDR3s include the opening cysteine and the closing phenylalanine or tryptophan. The D gene is left open where the match is weak. Expanded clones get a size class; other rows say once, few or many, or leave the size out.

abundance,j_gene,d_gene,v_gene,CDR3nt,CDR3aa
once,TRBJ1-6,-,TRBV30,TGTGCCTCAATCCGGGACTATAATTCACCCCTCCACTTT,CASIRDYNSPLHF
-,TRBJ1-1,-,TRBV18,TGTGCCAGCTCACCTTCTGGGGCAAGGACTGAAGCTTTCTTT,CASSPSGARTEAFF
few,TRBJ2-5,TRBD2,TRBV18,TGTGCCAGCTCACCAACTAGCGGGGGCCGGGAGACCCAGTACTTC,CASSPTSGGRETQYF
-,TRBJ2-3,TRBD2,TRBV5-1,TGCGCCAGCAGCTCAGGACTAGCGGGGGCCGGCACAGATACGCAGTATTTT,CASSSGLAGAGTDTQYF
once,TRBJ1-1,-,TRBV30,TGTGCCTGGAAAACTGTAGACAGCTTGAACACTGAAGCTTTCTTT,CAWKTVDSLNTEAFF
-,TRBJ2-3,-,TRBV12-3/TRBV12-4,TGTGCCAGCAGTTTAGGGCCCCAGGCGCAGTATTTT,CASSLGPQAQYF
-,TRBJ2-2,-,TRBV4-2,TGTGCCAGCAGCCAAGATTGGGAGATGCCCGGGGAGCTGTTTTTT,CASSQDWEMPGELFF
-,TRBJ2-2,TRBD2,TRBV28,TGTGCCAGCACTTTTAGCGGGGGGGCCGGGGAGCTGTTTTTT,CASTFSGGAGELFF
-,TRBJ2-2,TRBD2,TRBV4-2,TGTGCCAGCAGCCAACCGGGACTAGCGGGGGGCGGTACCGGGGAGCTGTTTTTT,CASSQPGLAGGGTGELFF
-,TRBJ1-5,TRBD1,TRBV28,TGTGCCAGCAGTCAGGGGGGTGATGGCAATCAGCCCCAGCATTTT,CASSQGGDGNQPQHF